This entry lists 9 T cell receptor beta chains sequenced from one sample in a study of technical replicates of blood from a handful of donors. Sequenced by immunoSEQ multiplex PCR; TCRdb stores in-frame clones only, minus some. The profile covers 75,000 to 95,000 clones, with around nine tenths appearing a single time and 0.25% to 0.35% taken by the ten largest. Sequenced sample: T cells isolated from PBMCs. Source of these receptors: a human donor in good health.

The chain couples TRBV28 to TRBJ2-3, with 9 positions matching TRBD2. This CDR3 comprises 17 residues. Germline V gene lookup returns CDR1 MDHEN and CDR2 SYDVKM. V lost 6 bases, J lost 2 bases, and 12 bases stayed unmatched. This chain's CDR3 is CASSPGPLAGYTDTQYF. The CDR3 DNA sequence: TGTGCCAGCAGCCCGGGGCCACTAGCGGGCTACACAGATACGCAGTATTTT.

V usage is TRBV12-5 and J usage is TRBJ2-7; 9 bases agree with TRBD1. The CDR3 has 21 amino acids. V dropped 1 base and J dropped 2; count of bases not matched to a gene: 21. The germline V gene encodes CDR1 LGHNT and CDR2 FRNRAP. The DNA of the CDR3 is TGTGCTAGTGGTTTGGCCCCAACCGGGACAGGGATGGGGTTGGTAACCTACGAGCAGTACTTC. As protein: CASGLAPTGTGMGLVTYEQYF.

The gene calls are TRBV19 and TRBJ2-7; a possible D gene is TRBD1 (5 bases). From germline, CDR1 is LNHDA and CDR2 SQIVND (reference sequence). CDR3 size: 15 residues. Between the trimmed V and J ends, which lost 1 base and 2 bases, there was a span of 12 bases. In DNA form, the CDR3 reads TGTGCCAGTAGTATAGGGGCCGACAGCACCTACGAGCAGTACTTC. This translates into CASSIGADSTYEQYF.

The rearrangement uses TRBV11-3 and TRBJ1-1, with 8 bases matching TRBD1. With 2 bases clipped from V and 5 bases from J, the junction kept 1 base outside the gene matches. In germline, CDR1 is SGHNT, CDR2 YENEEA. The CDR3 runs 13 residues. The CDR3 bases are TGTGCCAGCAGCTTAAGACAGGGGACTGAAGCTTTCTTT. The encoded protein is CASSLRQGTEAFF.

The gene calls are TRBV30 and TRBJ1-3; D is possibly TRBD1 (6 bases). Germline CDR1 GTSNPN, CDR2 SVGIG (reference sequence). V lost 7 bases and J 4 bases, leaving 14 bases between the germline ends. The CDR3 consists of 13 residues. This CDR3 reads CASGRGSGNTIYF. The CDR3 DNA sequence: TGTGCCTCTGGGAGGGGGTCGGGAAACACCATATATTTT.

This chain joins TRBV30 and TRBJ2-1, with 9 bases fitting TRBD1. This CDR3 comprises 16 residues. Looked up from germline, CDR1 is GTSNPN and CDR2 is SVGIG (reference sequence). Unmatched junction bases numbered 16, after V lost 5 bases and J lost 8 bases. The CDR3 loop reads CAWDYLPLTGGYEQFF. As DNA, the CDR3 is TGTGCCTGGGATTATTTACCTTTGACAGGGGGATATGAGCAGTTCTTC.

This clone has a single count. The chain combines TRBV27 with TRBJ2-1; TRBD2 agrees at 10 bases. V was clipped by 3 bases and J by 8 bases; unmatched bases: 4. The CDR3 extends over 14 amino acids. Looked up from germline, CDR1 is MNHEY and CDR2 is SMNVEV (reference sequence). CDR3 sequence reads: CASSFQREGDEQFF. In DNA, the CDR3 is TGTGCCAGCAGTTTTCAGCGGGAGGGTGATGAGCAGTTCTTC.

The chain couples TRBV7-9 to TRBJ2-1; 11 positions match TRBD2. This CDR3 region has 15 residues. V was pared by 5 bases and J by 4 bases, with 4 bases of the junction left unmatched. Germline-derived CDR1 and CDR2 are SEHNR and FQNEAQ (reference sequence). This chain's CDR3 is CASSPGTSGYNEQFF. The CDR3 DNA sequence: TGTGCCAGCAGCCCCGGGACTAGCGGATACAATGAGCAGTTCTTC.

J is TRBJ2-7 and V is TRBV10-2, with D unclear. This CDR3 spans 15 amino acids. Germline CDR1 WSHSY, CDR2 SAAADI. V lost 3 bases to trimming and J lost 0 bases, with 12 bases between them. CDR3 region: CASSDPAALSYEQYF. The CDR3 DNA is TGCGCCAGCAGTGACCCGGCGGCCCTCTCCTACGAGCAGTACTTC.